The 24 T cell receptor beta chains presented below share a single source sample, sequenced in a study of regulatory T cells in long-lasting Graves disease. Sample time point: newly diagnosed GD, antithyroid drugs for less than 3 months. TCR sequences were obtained from RNA taken from PBMCs. Investigators prepared the TCR beta libraries by applying iRepertoire HTBI primers and Arm-PCR of CDR3 regions. TCRdb passed the multiplex PCR reads through MiXCR, listing each CDR3 protein once. Of approximately 400,000 distinct CDR3 sequences listed, about 15% are singletons. These same data were also listed under a study on T cells in Graves' hyperthyroidism and ophthalmopathy.

Sequenced material: peripheral blood mononuclear cells (PBMCs), taken at new diagnosis, from a patient treated with antithyroid drugs. The receptors shown here come from a woman aged 25 to 39 with Graves disease.

This clonotype turned up a few times. This chain uses TRBV25-1 with TRBJ1-4, with TRBD1 identical over 7 bases. There are 14 residues in the CDR3. The J segment lost 5 bases and the V segment lost 6 bases, leaving 6 bases of the junction unmatched. CDR1 and CDR2 (germline): MGHDK, SYGVNS. CDR3 sequence (DNA): TGTGCCAGCAGAAGGGGGACAGCAAATGAAAAACTGTTTTTT. Protein sequence: CASRRGTANEKLFF.

The table lists this clonotype with many counts. At one of its ends the junction is not consistent with the germline gene, which may arise from a read error. The chain couples TRBV12-3 or TRBV12-4 to TRBJ2-5, with D unclear. The CDR3 loop spans 15 amino acids. CDR3 protein: CASSTGPPIQGTQYF. In DNA form, the CDR3 reads TGTGCCAGCAGTACTGGACCGCCGATCCAAGGGACCCAGTACTTC.

CDR3 DNA: TGTGCCAGCCGCCTGGGTGCGAGCCGCAGCTACAATGAGCAGTTCTTC. Amino acids: CASRLGASRSYNEQFF. J is TRBJ2-1 and V is TRBV6-1; D call uncertain. This CDR3 has 16 amino acids. CDR1 and CDR2 (germline): MNHNS, SASEGT. The germline V and J ends were trimmed by 8 bases and 3 bases, with 20 bases remaining between them.

Ten or more counts support this clonotype. The V gene is TRBV28, the J gene TRBJ1-5; 9 bases map to TRBD1. The J segment lost 3 bases and the V segment lost 8 bases, leaving 5 bases of the junction unmatched. The CDR3 length is 14 residues. CDR1 is MDHEN, CDR2 SYDVKM, per germline. In DNA, the CDR3 is TGTGCCAGCGGGACAGGGTATACCAATCAGCCCCAGCATTTT. Translation: CASGTGYTNQPQHF.

This clonotype was counted at least ten times. V gene TRBV6-2 or TRBV6-3 combines with J gene TRBJ2-7; either TRBD1 or TRBD2 may fit D (5 bases each). The V end lost 7 bases, the J end lost 3 bases, and 16 bases lay between the germline ends. CDR3 length equals 14 residues. Germline loops: CDR1 MNHEY, CDR2 SVGEGT. This chain's CDR3 is CASIPGTALYEQYF. The CDR3 nucleotides are TGTGCCAGCATCCCCGGGACGGCCCTCTACGAGCAGTACTTC.

The sample holds many counts of this clonotype. The rearrangement uses TRBV6-1 and TRBJ2-7, with 7 bases aligning to TRBD2. Germline V gene sequence: CDR1 MNHNS, CDR2 SASEGT. CDR3 length equals 15 residues. V shed 6 bases and J 0 bases; nucleotides not matched to a gene: 8. This CDR3 reads CASSEGGLSSYEQYF. The CDR3 bases are TGTGCCAGCAGCGAGGGAGGGCTAAGCTCCTACGAGCAGTACTTC.

The J gene is TRBJ1-5, the V gene TRBV24-1; 9 nucleotides line up with TRBD1. The CDR3 sequence is 13 residues long. V lost 10 bases and J lost 9; bases outside the gene matches: 9. From germline, CDR1 is KGHDR and CDR2 SFDVKD. The CDR3 loop reads CATMGQGIGPQHF. In DNA, the CDR3 is TGTGCCACTATGGGACAGGGAATCGGGCCCCAGCATTTT.

Ten or more counts support this clonotype. V and J are TRBV12-3 or TRBV12-4 and TRBJ2-5; maybe TRBD2 (7 bases). The CDR3 is 17 residues long. The V end lost 6 bases, the J end lost 5 bases, and 25 bases lay between the germline ends. The CDR3 coding sequence is TGTGCCAGCAGCATTACCGGGGGGCTAGCTAATTGGGAGACCCAGTACTTC. Its translation is CASSITGGLANWETQYF.

This clonotype was seen a few times. The chain has TRBV12-3 or TRBV12-4 and TRBJ2-5; tentatively, D is TRBD2 (5 bases). V was trimmed by 3 bases and J by 3 bases, leaving 14 bases between them. The CDR3 extends over 15 amino acids. The CDR3 bases are TGTGCCAGCAGTTTTTGGGGAGCCACGAAAGAGACCCAGTACTTC. Its translation is CASSFWGATKETQYF.

The chain links TRBV7-2 to TRBJ2-7; 9 bases match TRBD1. Germline CDR1 and CDR2: SGHTA and FQGNSA. This CDR3 spans 16 amino acids. The V gene end was trimmed by 5 bases and the J gene end by 5 bases; junction bases not matched to a gene: 13. CDR3 protein: CASSRGPGQGGHEQYF. The CDR3 nucleotides read TGTGCCAGCAGCCGGGGGCCGGGACAGGGCGGGCACGAGCAGTACTTC. The full variable domain, in which reference TRBV7-2 and TRBJ2-7 provide the parts outside the CDR3, is GAGVSQSPSNKVTEKGKDVELRCDPISGHTALYWYRQSLGQGLEFLIYFQGNSAPDKSGLPSDRFSAERTGGSVSTLTIQRTQQEDSAVYLCASSRGPGQGGHEQYFGPGTRLTVT.

This clonotype appeared many times. V and J are TRBV2 and TRBJ1-4; 8 positions agree with TRBD1. Germline CDR1 is SNHLY and CDR2 is FYNNEI. This CDR3 contains 12 residues. V was clipped by 10 bases and J by 7 bases; unmatched bases: 5. DNA for the CDR3: TGTGCCACCGACGGGACAGGTGAAAAACTGTTTTTT. As protein: CATDGTGEKLFF.

In its sample, this clonotype was seen many times. The chain recombines TRBV20-1 with TRBJ1-1, with TRBD1 as a possible D gene (5 bases). Trimming shortened V by 6 bases and J by 1 base, and 12 bases separated the two germline ends. In germline, CDR1 is DFQATT, CDR2 SNEGSKA (reference sequence). The CDR3 has 13 residues. The CDR3 loop is CSAAPGPNTEAFF. In DNA form, the CDR3 reads TGCAGTGCCGCGCCAGGGCCGAACACTGAAGCTTTCTTT.

This clonotype was picked up many times. The gene calls are TRBV18 and TRBJ1-2, with unresolved D. Trimming shortened V by 6 bases and J by 4 bases, and 18 bases separated the two germline ends. The CDR3 loop spans 15 amino acids. Germline-derived CDR1 and CDR2 are KGHSH and LQKENI. CDR3 sequence: CASSLGRRESYGYTF. The DNA for the CDR3 is TGTGCCAGCTCCCTCGGGAGACGGGAAAGCTATGGCTACACCTTC. Looking up the rest from reference TRBV18 and TRBJ1-2 gives the full variable domain: NAGVMQNPRHLVRRRGQEARLRCSPMKGHSHVYWYRQLPEEGLKFMVYLQKENIIDESGMPKERFSAEFPKEGPSILRIQQVVRGDSAAYFCASSLGRRESYGYTFGSGTRLTVV.

Many counts were recorded for this clonotype. This rearrangement joins TRBV28 to TRBJ2-4; 9 bases agree with TRBD2. Trimming removed 3 bases from V and 9 bases from J; junction bases left unmatched: 9. Per the germline V gene, CDR1 is MDHEN and CDR2 is SYDVKM. This CDR3 is built from 15 residues. In DNA, the CDR3 is TGTGCCAGCAGTTTTGTCCTGGGACTAGCAACCATTCAGTACTTC. As protein: CASSFVLGLATIQYF.

A few counts support this clonotype. DNA of the CDR3: TGTGCCACCCACGGGGGAGGGTCCTACGAGCAGTACTTC. Protein product: CATHGGGSYEQYF. This chain joins TRBV28 and TRBJ2-7; TRBD2 agrees at 7 bases. The CDR3 extends over 13 amino acids. Germline V gene lookup returns CDR1 MDHEN and CDR2 SYDVKM. With V trimmed by 10 bases and J by 1 base, 7 bases remained unmatched.

This clonotype was seen ten or more times. The chain combines TRBV5-1 with TRBJ2-1; 8 bases match TRBD1. The germline CDR1 and CDR2 sequences are SGHRS and YFSETQ. V trimming: 4 bases; J trimming: 7 bases; junction bases outside the gene matches: 7. The length of the CDR3 is 14 residues. CDR3 sequence (DNA): TGCGCCAGCAGCCCCGGACAGGGTCTTAATGAGCAGTTCTTC. Translation gives CASSPGQGLNEQFF. The full variable domain, rest sourced from reference TRBV5-1 and TRBJ2-1, is KAGVTQTPRYLIKTRGQQVTLSCSPISGHRSVSWYQQTPGQGLQFLFEYFSETQRNKGNFPGRFSGRQFSNSRSEMNVSTLELGDSALYLCASSPGQGLNEQFFGPGTRLTVL.

The chain combines TRBV11-3 with TRBJ2-1; the D gene is possibly TRBD2 (5 bases). The V end was cut by 0 bases, the J end by 9 bases, with 15 bases between. The germline gives CDR1 SGHNT, CDR2 YENEEA. This CDR3 comprises 15 residues. As DNA, the CDR3 is TGTGCCAGCAGCTTAGAGAAGCTGCTAGGGAGTGAGCAGTTCTTC. Encoded protein: CASSLEKLLGSEQFF.

Comments on this clonotype: One base away lies a much larger clone, so this may be a sequencing read error. V and J are TRBV12-3 or TRBV12-4 and TRBJ2-5; possibly TRBD1 for D (5 bases). CDR3 length: 15 amino acids. CDR3 DNA sequence: TGTGTCAGCAGTTTATTGTCAGGGCCCCAAGAGACCCAGTACTTC. It encodes CVSSLLSGPQETQYF.

This clonotype was counted many times. The rearrangement joins TRBV6-2 or TRBV6-3 to TRBJ1-1; 12 nucleotides align to TRBD1. In germline, CDR1 is MNHEY, CDR2 SVGEGT. Trimming took 7 bases from V and 4 from J; bases not matched to a gene: 7. There are 15 residues in the CDR3. The CDR3 reads CASTGTGGAGTEAFF. DNA for the CDR3: TGTGCCAGCACCGGGACAGGGGGCGCGGGCACTGAAGCTTTCTTT.

This clonotype was seen ten or more times. The chain couples TRBV9 to TRBJ1-1; TRBD1 matches 9 bases. CDR3 size: 15 residues. Losses at the gene ends were 0 bases for V and 4 bases for J; bases not matched to a gene: 4. Germline values: CDR1 SGDLS, CDR2 YYNGEE. In nucleotides, the CDR3 is TGTGCCAGCAGCGTAGAGGGACAGGGCGGCACTGAAGCTTTCTTT. Amino acid sequence: CASSVEGQGGTEAFF.

This chain connects TRBV6-1 to TRBJ2-7; 11 bases are shared with TRBD2. The length of the CDR3 is 13 residues. Germline lookup yields CDR1 MNHNS and CDR2 SASEGT. V was clipped by 10 bases and J by 7 bases; unmatched bases: 9. Written as DNA, the CDR3 is TGTGCCATACGGACTAGCGGGCCAGTTGAGCAGTACTTC. It is translated as CAIRTSGPVEQYF.

This clonotype was seen a handful of times. This chain connects TRBV7-6 to TRBJ1-1; D is undetermined. Trimming pared 6 bases from V and 11 bases from J, leaving 22 bases between. The CDR3 consists of 14 residues. Germline V gene sequence: CDR1 SGHVS, CDR2 FNYEAQ. This chain's CDR3 is CASSTSAGPLGAFF. CDR3 coding DNA: TGTGCCAGCAGTACCTCGGCCGGGCCTCTGGGGGCTTTCTTT.

As to this clonotype: At one of its ends the junction is not consistent with the germline gene, which may arise from a read error. V gene TRBV7-7 combines with J gene TRBJ2-2; 9 bases match TRBD1. The CDR3 is 15 amino acids. CDR1 is SSHAT, CDR2 FNYEAQ, per germline (reference sequence). CDR3 residues: CASSIGQGSTGELFF. In nucleotides, the CDR3 is TGTGCTAGCAGTATCGGACAGGGGAGCACCGGGGAGCTGTTTTTT.

The chain combines TRBV2 with TRBJ2-1, with a weak D call TRBD2 (6 bases). The ends were cut back, 7 bases at V and 3 bases at J, with 13 bases in the middle. This CDR3 is 14 amino acids long. In germline, CDR1 is SNHLY, CDR2 FYNNEI. CDR3 loop: CASTNLGLYNEQFF. CDR3 DNA: TGTGCCAGCACCAACCTGGGACTCTACAATGAGCAGTTCTTC.